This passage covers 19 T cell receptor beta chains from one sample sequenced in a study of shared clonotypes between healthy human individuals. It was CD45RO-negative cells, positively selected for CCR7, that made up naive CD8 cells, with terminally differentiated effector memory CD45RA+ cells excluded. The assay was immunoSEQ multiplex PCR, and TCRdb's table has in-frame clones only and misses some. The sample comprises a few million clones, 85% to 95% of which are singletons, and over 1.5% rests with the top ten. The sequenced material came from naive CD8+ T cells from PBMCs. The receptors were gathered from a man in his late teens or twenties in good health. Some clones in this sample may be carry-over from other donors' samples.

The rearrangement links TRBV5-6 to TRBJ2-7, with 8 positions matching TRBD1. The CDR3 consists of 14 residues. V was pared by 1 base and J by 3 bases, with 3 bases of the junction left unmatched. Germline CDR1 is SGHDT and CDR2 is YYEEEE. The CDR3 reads CASSLSDRVYEQYF. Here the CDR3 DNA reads TGTGCCAGCAGCTTGTCGGACAGGGTCTACGAGCAGTACTTC.

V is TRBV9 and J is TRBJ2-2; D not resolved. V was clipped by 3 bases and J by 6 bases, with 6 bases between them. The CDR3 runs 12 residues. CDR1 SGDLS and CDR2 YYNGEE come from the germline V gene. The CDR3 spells CASSDPPGELFF. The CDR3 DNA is TGTGCCAGCAGCGATCCTCCCGGGGAGCTGTTTTTT.

In nucleotides, the CDR3 is TGTGCCAGCAGCGCTTGGGACAGGACTAACTATGGCTACACCTTC. Amino acids: CASSAWDRTNYGYTF. The V gene is TRBV9, the J gene TRBJ1-2; 8 bases fit TRBD1. CDR1 SGDLS and CDR2 YYNGEE come from the germline V gene. The trim removed 3 bases at V and 0 bases at J, leaving 4 bases unmatched. This CDR3 is 15 amino acids long.

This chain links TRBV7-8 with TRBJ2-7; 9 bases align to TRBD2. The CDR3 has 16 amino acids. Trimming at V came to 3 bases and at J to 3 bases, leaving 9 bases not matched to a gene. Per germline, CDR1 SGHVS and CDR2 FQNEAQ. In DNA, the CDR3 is TGTGCCAGCAGCTTTGCAAACGGACTAGCGCGCTACGAGCAGTACTTC. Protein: CASSFANGLARYEQYF.

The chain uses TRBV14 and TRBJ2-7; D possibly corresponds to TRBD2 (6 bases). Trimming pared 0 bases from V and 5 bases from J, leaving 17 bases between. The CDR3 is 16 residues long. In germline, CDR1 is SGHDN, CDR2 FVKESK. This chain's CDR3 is CASSQEFRTGDDEQYF. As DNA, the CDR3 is TGTGCCAGCAGCCAAGAGTTTAGGACGGGGGACGACGAGCAGTACTTC. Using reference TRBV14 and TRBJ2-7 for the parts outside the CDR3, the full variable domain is EAGVTQFPSHSVIEKGQTVTLRCDPISGHDNLYWYRRVMGKEIKFLLHFVKESKQDESGMPNNRFLAERTGGTYSTLKVQPAELEDSGVYFCASSQEFRTGDDEQYFGPGTRLTVT.

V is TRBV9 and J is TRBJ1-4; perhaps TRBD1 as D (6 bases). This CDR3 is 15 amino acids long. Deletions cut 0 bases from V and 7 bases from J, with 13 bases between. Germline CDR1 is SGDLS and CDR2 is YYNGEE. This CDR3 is CASSVGGTRAEKLFF. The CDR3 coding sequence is TGTGCCAGCAGCGTAGGAGGGACACGGGCTGAAAAACTGTTTTTT.

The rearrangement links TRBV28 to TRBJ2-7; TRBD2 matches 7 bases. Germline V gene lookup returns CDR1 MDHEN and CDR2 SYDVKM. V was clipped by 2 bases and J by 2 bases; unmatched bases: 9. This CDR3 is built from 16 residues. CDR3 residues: CASSLSVGGGTYEQYF. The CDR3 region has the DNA TGTGCCAGCAGTTTAAGTGTCGGGGGAGGGACCTACGAGCAGTACTTC.

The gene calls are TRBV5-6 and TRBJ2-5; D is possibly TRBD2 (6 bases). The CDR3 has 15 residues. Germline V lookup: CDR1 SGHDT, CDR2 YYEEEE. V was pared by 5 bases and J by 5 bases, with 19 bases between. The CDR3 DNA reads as TGTGCCAGCAGAGGCGGGACGTTGAGCAAGGAGACCCAGTACTTC. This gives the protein CASRGGTLSKETQYF.

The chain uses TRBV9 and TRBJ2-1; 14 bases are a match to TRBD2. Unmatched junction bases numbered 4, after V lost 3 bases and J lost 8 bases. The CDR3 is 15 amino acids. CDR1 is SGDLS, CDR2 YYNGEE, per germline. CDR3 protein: CASSAGTSGSDEQFF. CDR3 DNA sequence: TGTGCCAGCAGCGCCGGGACTAGCGGGAGCGATGAGCAGTTCTTC.

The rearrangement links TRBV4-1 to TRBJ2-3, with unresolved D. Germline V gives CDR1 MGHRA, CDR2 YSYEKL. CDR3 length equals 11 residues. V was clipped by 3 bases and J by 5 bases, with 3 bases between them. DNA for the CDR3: TGCGCCAGCAGCCAGCAAGATACGCAGTATTTT. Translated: CASSQQDTQYF.

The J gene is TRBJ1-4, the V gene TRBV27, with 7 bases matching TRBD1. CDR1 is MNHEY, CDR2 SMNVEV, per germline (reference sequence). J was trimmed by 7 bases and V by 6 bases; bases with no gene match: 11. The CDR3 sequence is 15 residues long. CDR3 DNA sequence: TGTGCCAGCAGCGATCATCCCGGGACAGCTGAAAAACTGTTTTTT. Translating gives CASSDHPGTAEKLFF. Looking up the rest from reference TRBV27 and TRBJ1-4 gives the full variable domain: EAQVTQNPRYLITVTGKKLTVTCSQNMNHEYMSWYRQDPGLGLRQIYYSMNVEVTDKGDVPEGYKVSRKEKRNFPLILESPSPNQTSLYFCASSDHPGTAEKLFFGSGTQLSVL.

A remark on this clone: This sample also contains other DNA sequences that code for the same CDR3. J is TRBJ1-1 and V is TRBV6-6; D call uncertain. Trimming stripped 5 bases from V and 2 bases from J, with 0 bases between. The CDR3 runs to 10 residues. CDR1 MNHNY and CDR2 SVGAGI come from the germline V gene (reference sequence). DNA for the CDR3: TGTGCCAGCAGTAACACTGAAGCTTTCTTT. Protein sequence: CASSNTEAFF.

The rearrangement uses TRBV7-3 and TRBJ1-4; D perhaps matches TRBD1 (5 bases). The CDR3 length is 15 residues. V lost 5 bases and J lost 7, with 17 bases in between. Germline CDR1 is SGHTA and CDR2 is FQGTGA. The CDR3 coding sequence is TGTGCCAGCAGCCCCGGGGTAGGGGTGGGTGAAAAACTGTTTTTT. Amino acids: CASSPGVGVGEKLFF. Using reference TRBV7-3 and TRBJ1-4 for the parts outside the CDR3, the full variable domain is GAGVSQTPSNKVTEKGKYVELRCDPISGHTALYWYRQSLGQGPEFLIYFQGTGAADDSGLPNDRFFAVRPEGSVSTLKIQRTERGDSAVYLCASSPGVGVGEKLFFGSGTQLSVL.

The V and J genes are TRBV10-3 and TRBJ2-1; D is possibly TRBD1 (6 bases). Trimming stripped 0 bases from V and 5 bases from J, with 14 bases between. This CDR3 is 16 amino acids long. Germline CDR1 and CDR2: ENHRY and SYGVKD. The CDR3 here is CAISESFRGRNNEQFF. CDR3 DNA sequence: TGTGCCATCAGTGAGTCGTTCAGGGGCAGGAACAATGAGCAGTTCTTC.

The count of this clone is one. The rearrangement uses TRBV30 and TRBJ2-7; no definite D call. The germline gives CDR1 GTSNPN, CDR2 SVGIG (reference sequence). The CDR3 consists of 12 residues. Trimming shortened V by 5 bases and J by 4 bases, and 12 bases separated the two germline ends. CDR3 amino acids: CAWGRPGYEQYF. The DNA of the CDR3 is TGTGCCTGGGGTCGGCCTGGGTACGAGCAGTACTTC.

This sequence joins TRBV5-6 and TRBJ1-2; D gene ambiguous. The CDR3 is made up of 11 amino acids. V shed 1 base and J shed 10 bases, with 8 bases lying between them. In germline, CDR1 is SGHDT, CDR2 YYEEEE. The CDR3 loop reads CASSLSGYYTF. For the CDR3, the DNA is TGTGCCAGCAGCTTGAGTGGGTACTACACCTTC.

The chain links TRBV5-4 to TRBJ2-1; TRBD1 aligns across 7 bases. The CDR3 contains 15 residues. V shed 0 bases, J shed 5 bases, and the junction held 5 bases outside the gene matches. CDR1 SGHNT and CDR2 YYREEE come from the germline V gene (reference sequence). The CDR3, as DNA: TGTGCCAGCAGCTTGGCGACAGGGTCTAACAATGAGCAGTTCTTC. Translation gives CASSLATGSNNEQFF.

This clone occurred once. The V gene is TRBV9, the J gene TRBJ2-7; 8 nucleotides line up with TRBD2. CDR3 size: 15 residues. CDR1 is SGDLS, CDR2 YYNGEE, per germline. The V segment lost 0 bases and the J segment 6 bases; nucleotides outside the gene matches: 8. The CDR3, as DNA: TGTGCCAGCAGCGTAGTGGGGACTAGATCTGCCGAGCAGTACTTC. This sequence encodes CASSVVGTRSAEQYF. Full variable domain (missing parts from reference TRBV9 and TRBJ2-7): DSGVTQTPKHLITATGQRVTLRCSPRSGDLSVYWYQQSLDQGLQFLIQYYNGEERAKGNILERFSAQQFPDLHSELNLSSLELGDSALYFCASSVVGTRSAEQYFGPGTRLTVT.

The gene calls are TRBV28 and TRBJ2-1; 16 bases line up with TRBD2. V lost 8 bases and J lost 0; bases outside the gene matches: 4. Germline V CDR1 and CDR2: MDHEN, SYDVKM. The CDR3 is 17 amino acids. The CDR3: CASWGLAGGSSYNEQFF. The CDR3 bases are TGTGCCAGCTGGGGACTAGCGGGAGGGAGCTCCTACAATGAGCAGTTCTTC. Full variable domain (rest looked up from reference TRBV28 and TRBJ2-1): DVKVTQSSRYLVKRTGEKVFLECVQDMDHENMFWYRQDPGLGLRLIYFSYDVKMKEKGDIPEGYSVSREKKERFSLILESASTNQTSMYLCASWGLAGGSSYNEQFFGPGTRLTVL.